A selection of T cell receptor beta chains follows, all from one sample in a study of blood T cell repertoires in COVID-19. The repertoire was sequenced with immunoSEQ multiplex PCR; TCRdb's copy has only in-frame clones and lacks some. The sample carries approximately 210,000 clones, approximately 80% recorded once. The specimen sequenced was PBMCs or T cells enriched from blood (not recorded which). These receptors were taken from a woman aged 50 to 65 with acute COVID-19. CDR3s include the opening cysteine and the closing phenylalanine or tryptophan. The D gene is left open where the match is weak. Some rows mark clone size as missing; the rest say once, few, many or name a class of expanded clone.

size	V	D	J	DNA	CDR3
-	TRBV5-1	-	TRBJ2-5	TGCGCCAGCAGCTTGGGACGGGGACAAGAGACCCAGTACTTC	CASSLGRGQETQYF
few	TRBV19	-	TRBJ2-7	TGTGCCAGTAGTTGGCCCGGAGCCTACGAGCAGTACTTC	CASSWPGAYEQYF
-	TRBV3-1/TRBV3-2	-	TRBJ1-4	TGTGCCTCCCTTGCGGGGGGGTCTGGCACTAATGAAAAACTGTTTTTT	CASLAGGSGTNEKLFF
once	TRBV6-4	-	TRBJ1-1	TGTGCCAGCAGTGACTCCGGGAGTACTGAAGCTTTCTTT	CASSDSGSTEAFF
-	TRBV4-1	TRBD2	TRBJ2-4	TGCGCCAGCAGCCAAGCAGGGAGGGTTGACATTCAGTACTTC	CASSQAGRVDIQYF
-	TRBV6-5	TRBD2	TRBJ2-2	TGTGCCAGCAGTTGGACTAGCTGGACCGGGGAGCTGTTTTTT	CASSWTSWTGELFF
-	TRBV7-9	-	TRBJ1-6	TGTGCCAGCAGCTTGCCGACTGACCGTACCTCACCCCTCCACTTT	CASSLPTDRTSPLHF
-	TRBV7-8	-	TRBJ1-3	TGTGCCAGCAGCTCCGAATTGGGGGCGGCCGAGGGCGGAAACACCATATATTTT	CASSSELGAAEGGNTIYF
-	TRBV29-1	-	TRBJ1-2	TGCAGCGGGGGACGGGTAGGCTACACCTTC	CSGGRVGYTF
-	TRBV29-1	TRBD1	TRBJ2-1	TGCAGCTTGCGGACAGGGTGGGATGAGCAGTTCTTC	CSLRTGWDEQFF
-	TRBV7-9	TRBD1	TRBJ2-4	TGTGCCAGCAGCCGAGCCGGGACAGGGGAAAACATTCAGTACTTC	CASSRAGTGENIQYF
-	TRBV7-9	TRBD1	TRBJ2-3	TGTGCCAGCAGTTTTCCGGGACAGGGGGCTAAAGATACGCAGTATTTT	CASSFPGQGAKDTQYF
-	TRBV7-2	TRBD2	TRBJ2-2	TGTGCCAGCCTAGCGGGAGGATTTACCGGGGAGCTGTTTTTT	CASLAGGFTGELFF
-	TRBV7-2	-	TRBJ1-2	TGTGCCAGCAGCTTGGACAGATCCTCTAACTATGGCTACACCTTC	CASSLDRSSNYGYTF
-	TRBV11-3	TRBD1	TRBJ1-1	TGTGCCAGCAGCTCGGCCCCGGGACAGACTGTGAACACTGAAGCTTTCTTT	CASSSAPGQTVNTEAFF
-	TRBV10-3	TRBD2	TRBJ2-1	TGTGCCGTCTCCGGGGGGGCCAACAATGAGCAGTTCTTC	CAVSGGANNEQFF
-	TRBV19	-	TRBJ2-2	TGTGCCAGTAGTACGACTATCTCGGGCACCGGGGAGCTGTTTTTT	CASSTTISGTGELFF
-	TRBV19	-	TRBJ1-1	TGTGCCAGTAGTATAGGGAGGAACACTGAAGCTTTCTTT	CASSIGRNTEAFF
-	TRBV7-2	TRBD1	TRBJ2-1	TGTGCCAGCAGCAGGGACAGGGTCAATGAGCAGTTCTTC	CASSRDRVNEQFF
-	TRBV7-2	-	TRBJ2-2	TGTGCCAGCAGCTTACAGGCCCCCGGCGGGGAGCTGTTTTTT	CASSLQAPGGELFF
few	TRBV30	-	TRBJ1-1	TGTGCCTTATTGCCGAGGGGGACTGAAGCTTTCTTT	CALLPRGTEAFF
once	TRBV21-1	-	TRBJ2-1	TGTGCCAGCAGCCTCCAGGCTTCGGACAGGGCTAAACGCAATGAGCAGTTCTTC	CASSLQASDRAKRNEQFF
-	TRBV15	-	TRBJ1-5	TGTGCCACCAGCAGAGATGGGGAGGGCCATCAGCCCCAGCATTTT	CATSRDGEGHQPQHF
-	TRBV18	TRBD2	TRBJ2-7	TGTGCCAGCTCACCATCGCTAGCGGGACACGAGCAGTACTTC	CASSPSLAGHEQYF
-	TRBV4-2	TRBD2	TRBJ2-7	TGTGCCAGCAGCCCTGGGGGGGTCTACGAGCAGTACTTC	CASSPGGVYEQYF
-	TRBV11-2	-	TRBJ1-4	TGTGCCAGCAGCTTAGCGGGTCAGGGCGGTGAAAAACTGTTTTTT	CASSLAGQGGEKLFF
-	TRBV10-2	-	TRBJ2-3	TGCGCCAGCAGGGGCATTATGGCCACAGATACGCAGTATTTT	CASRGIMATDTQYF
-	TRBV30	TRBD1	TRBJ2-7	TGTGCCTGGAGGGCAACGGGACAGAGTTCCTACGAGCAGTACTTC	CAWRATGQSSYEQYF
-	TRBV11-2	-	TRBJ1-1	TGTGCCAGCAGCTTAATGGCGAACACTGAAGCTTTCTTT	CASSLMANTEAFF
-	TRBV9	TRBD2	TRBJ2-1	TGTGCCAGCAGCCGATATGGACTAGCGGGAAACTACAATGAGCAGTTCTTC	CASSRYGLAGNYNEQFF
-	TRBV18	TRBD2	TRBJ2-1	TGTGCCAGCTCTCCGGGGGGGGGTGCAAACTACAATGAGCAGTTCTTC	CASSPGGGANYNEQFF
-	TRBV19	TRBD1	TRBJ2-7	TGTGCCAGTAGTCCGGGACAGGGGCAGAGCTCCTACGAGCAGTACTTC	CASSPGQGQSSYEQYF
-	TRBV19	-	TRBJ1-4	TGTGCCAGTGAACAGGGCCTCAGTGAAAAACTGTTTTTT	CASEQGLSEKLFF
-	TRBV7-9	TRBD1	TRBJ1-4	TGTGCCAGCAGCACACCGGGACAGGTCGCTAATGAAAAACTGTTTTTT	CASSTPGQVANEKLFF
-	TRBV21-1	-	TRBJ2-1	TGTGCCAGCAGCAAAGGGGGACTAGCGGGAGGGCCTTTATACAATGAGCAGTTCTTC	CASSKGGLAGGPLYNEQFF
few	TRBV14	-	TRBJ1-2	TGTGCCAGCAGCCATGGAGGAGGGATTCGTGGCTACACCTTC	CASSHGGGIRGYTF